This passage covers 31 T cell receptor beta chains from one sample sequenced in a study of cytomegalovirus exposure and HLA in healthy donors. Vbeta (60) and Jbeta (13) primers were used in the PCR. Some clones are missing from TCRdb's copy, which holds only in-frame ones; the method was immunoSEQ multiplex PCR. The sample comprises some 150,000 clones, around 90% of which are singletons, and 0.65% to 0.9% rests with the top ten. Source material: PBMCs. These receptors were collected from a woman younger than 45 in good health and CMV-seronegative.

The rearrangement uses TRBV27 and TRBJ2-3, with 9 bases aligning to TRBD2. The CDR3 runs 14 residues. The germline V gene encodes CDR1 MNHEY and CDR2 SMNVEV (reference sequence). J was trimmed by 7 bases and V by 8 bases; bases with no gene match: 10. Written as DNA, the CDR3 is TGTGCCAGCCGCTTTGGCGGGGGGGCCTATACGCAGTATTTT. Protein: CASRFGGGAYTQYF.

This sequence joins TRBV7-9 and TRBJ2-7; 8 bases align to TRBD1. The CDR3 has 16 amino acids. The germline V gene has CDR1 SEHNR and CDR2 FQNEAQ (reference sequence). The J segment lost 4 bases and the V segment lost 5 bases, leaving 13 bases of the junction unmatched. CDR3 amino acids: CASSTHYRQGLYEQYF. In DNA form, the CDR3 reads TGTGCCAGCAGCACACACTACCGACAGGGGCTTTACGAGCAGTACTTC.

This clone was seen a handful of times. This chain uses TRBV4-3 with TRBJ2-7; the match to TRBD1 covers 10 bases. The CDR3 is 18 residues long. V was clipped by 1 base and J by 6 bases; unmatched bases: 15. Per the germline V gene, CDR1 is LGHNA and CDR2 is YSLEER. DNA for the CDR3: TGCGCCAGCAGCCAAGTTCCGCATGGGGGGACAGGGGTGGGCGAGCAGTACTTC. This translates into CASSQVPHGGTGVGEQYF.

This sequence joins TRBV28 and TRBJ2-5; TRBD2 agrees at 12 bases. The CDR3 runs to 16 residues. Germline V gives CDR1 MDHEN, CDR2 SYDVKM. J was trimmed by 5 bases and V by 2 bases; bases with no gene match: 6. CDR3 amino acids: CASSLTGLAGRETQYF. The CDR3 coding sequence is TGTGCCAGCAGTTTAACCGGACTAGCGGGAAGGGAGACCCAGTACTTC.

The rearrangement links TRBV28 to TRBJ2-1, with 10 bases aligning to TRBD2. Per the germline V gene, CDR1 is MDHEN and CDR2 is SYDVKM. Germline trimming cut 3 bases from V and 3 bases from J; bases unmatched to any gene: 8. The CDR3 has 17 residues. In DNA, the CDR3 is TGTGCCAGCAGTTTTTCATCCGGACTAGCGGTCTACAATGAGCAGTTCTTC. The encoded protein is CASSFSSGLAVYNEQFF.

CDR3 protein: CASSLLAGADTGELFF. As DNA, the CDR3 is TGTGCCAGCAGTTTATTAGCGGGAGCCGACACCGGGGAGCTGTTTTTT. The chain has TRBV28 and TRBJ2-2; 9 bases fit TRBD2. Looked up from germline, CDR1 is MDHEN and CDR2 is SYDVKM. The V and J ends lost 1 base and 3 bases, in that order; junction bases with no gene match: 3. CDR3 length: 16 residues.

V usage is TRBV18 and J usage is TRBJ2-1, with TRBD1 identical over 7 bases. V was pared by 4 bases and J by 7 bases, with 10 bases of the junction left unmatched. Per the germline V gene, CDR1 is KGHSH and CDR2 is LQKENI. CDR3 length: 15 amino acids. The CDR3 sequence: CASSLLGQLGNEQFF. The DNA for the CDR3 is TGTGCCAGCTCACTCTTGGGACAGCTGGGAAATGAGCAGTTCTTC.

The chain combines TRBV5-4 with TRBJ2-5, with 7 bases matching TRBD2. CDR3 size: 15 residues. The germline gives CDR1 SGHNT, CDR2 YYREEE (reference sequence). Trimming at V came to 4 bases and at J to 5 bases, leaving 11 bases not matched to a gene. CDR3 coding DNA: TGTGCCAGCAGCCCACGGCGGGAGCTCGCTGAGACCCAGTACTTC. As protein: CASSPRRELAETQYF. Together with reference TRBV5-4 and TRBJ2-5, the CDR3 gives the full variable domain: ETGVTQSPTHLIKTRGQQVTLRCSSQSGHNTVSWYQQALGQGPQFIFQYYREEENGRGNFPPRFSGLQFPNYSSELNVNALELDDSALYLCASSPRRELAETQYFGPGTRLLVL.

The chain is built from TRBV5-3 and TRBJ1-1, with TRBD1 matching 8 bases. TRBV5-3 is classed as an ORF, of uncertain function. CDR3 length: 17 residues. The V segment lost 6 bases and the J segment 0 bases; nucleotides outside the gene matches: 13. The CDR3 reads CARTPRTGRIMNTEAFF. CDR3 sequence (DNA): TGTGCCAGAACCCCCAGGACAGGGAGAATTATGAACACTGAAGCTTTCTTT.

This chain joins TRBV16 and TRBJ1-1, with 8 bases fitting TRBD1. V lost 7 bases and J lost 0; bases outside the gene matches: 7. Germline V gene lookup returns CDR1 KGHSY and CDR2 FQNENV. This CDR3 has 15 residues. In DNA form, the CDR3 reads TGTGCCAGCACCAAGACAGGGGTAATGAACACTGAAGCTTTCTTT. Its protein product is CASTKTGVMNTEAFF.

This CDR3 is CASRPGTALLHGYTF. Here the CDR3 DNA reads TGTGCCAGCAGACCCGGGACAGCTCTGCTCCATGGCTACACCTTC. The rearrangement joins TRBV6-5 to TRBJ1-2, with TRBD1 matching over 7 bases. J gave up 6 bases and V 6 bases, and 13 bases lay outside the gene matches. Germline CDR1 MNHEY, CDR2 SVGAGI. This CDR3 comprises 15 residues.

Notes on this clone: The sample has other DNA sequences that encode this CDR3 too. The CDR3 protein is CASSLGQASTDTQYF. The CDR3 DNA sequence: TGTGCCAGTAGTCTGGGACAGGCTAGCACAGATACGCAGTATTTT. The V call is TRBV19, the J call TRBJ2-3; 8 bases are shared with TRBD1. V was clipped by 5 bases and J by 0 bases; unmatched bases: 4. CDR3 length equals 15 residues. CDR1 is LNHDA, CDR2 SQIVND, per germline (reference sequence).

This sequence joins TRBV5-1 and TRBJ2-7; D may be TRBD1 (6 bases). Trimming took off 1 base at V and 7 bases at J, with 9 bases between the two ends. Germline-derived CDR1 and CDR2 are SGHRS and YFSETQ. There are 12 residues in the CDR3. The CDR3 is CASSLPTGEQYF. The CDR3 coding sequence is TGCGCCAGCAGCTTGCCGACAGGAGAGCAGTACTTC. Drawing the rest from reference TRBV5-1 and TRBJ2-7, the complete variable domain is KAGVTQTPRYLIKTRGQQVTLSCSPISGHRSVSWYQQTPGQGLQFLFEYFSETQRNKGNFPGRFSGRQFSNSRSEMNVSTLELGDSALYLCASSLPTGEQYFGPGTRLTVT.

The V call is TRBV27, the J call TRBJ2-1, with D tentatively TRBD2 (6 bases). This CDR3 comprises 15 residues. V was trimmed by 3 bases and J by 2 bases, leaving 11 bases between them. Germline CDR1 is MNHEY and CDR2 is SMNVEV (reference sequence). In nucleotides, the CDR3 is TGTGCCAGCAGTTTTTGGAGGACTACCTACAATGAGCAGTTCTTC. Amino acids: CASSFWRTTYNEQFF.

This chain uses TRBV2 with TRBJ2-7, with TRBD2 identical over 12 bases. V dropped 6 bases and J dropped 4; count of bases not matched to a gene: 10. Germline V gene data show CDR1 as SNHLY and CDR2 as FYNNEI. The CDR3 is made up of 16 amino acids. CDR3 nucleotide sequence: TGTGCCAGCAGCGGAATTACTAGCGGGGGGCCTTACGAGCAGTACTTC. The encoded protein is CASSGITSGGPYEQYF.

The rearrangement joins TRBV7-9 to TRBJ2-5, with 7 bases matching TRBD2. The germline CDR1 and CDR2 sequences are SEHNR and FQNEAQ (reference sequence). The CDR3 is 14 amino acids. With V trimmed by 1 base and J by 5 bases, 4 bases remained unmatched. The CDR3 DNA is TGTGCCAGCAGCTTAGATTCCGGGGGGGAGACCCAGTACTTC. Translated, it gives CASSLDSGGETQYF.

The chain uses TRBV4-1 and TRBJ2-2, with 8 nucleotides matching TRBD2. The V segment lost 1 base and the J segment 5 bases; nucleotides outside the gene matches: 9. The CDR3 loop spans 17 amino acids. Germline values: CDR1 MGHRA, CDR2 YSYEKL. The CDR3 nucleotides are TGCGCCAGCAGCCAAGCCGGGGGACTAGGTCTTACCGGGGAGCTGTTTTTT. It is translated as CASSQAGGLGLTGELFF.

J is TRBJ2-5 and V is TRBV29-1; 11 bases are a match to TRBD2. This CDR3 contains 15 residues. The J segment lost 1 base and the V segment lost 2 bases, leaving 3 bases of the junction unmatched. CDR1 SQVTM and CDR2 ANQGSEA come from the germline V gene. DNA for the CDR3: TGCAGCGTTGAACTAGCGGGGGGCTTCCAAGAGACCCAGTACTTC. Its protein is CSVELAGGFQETQYF.

The rearrangement joins TRBV10-3 to TRBJ2-4; 12 nucleotides align to TRBD2. The CDR3 contains 16 residues. With 4 bases clipped from V and 8 bases from J, the junction kept 9 bases outside the gene matches. Germline V gives CDR1 ENHRY, CDR2 SYGVKD. The CDR3 sequence is CAISARLAGEGDIQYF. The CDR3 bases are TGTGCCATCAGTGCCCGACTAGCGGGAGAAGGGGACATTCAGTACTTC.

V and J are TRBV29-1 and TRBJ2-1; D possibly corresponds to TRBD1 (6 bases). The V end was cut by 3 bases, the J end by 0 bases, with 9 bases between. Per germline, CDR1 SQVTM and CDR2 ANQGSEA. This CDR3 has 14 amino acids. The CDR3 nucleotides are TGCAGCGTTGACACCAGGGGCTCCTACAATGAGCAGTTCTTC. Its translation is CSVDTRGSYNEQFF.

This clone occurred a few times. Other nucleotide sequences in the sample specify the same CDR3. The V gene is TRBV4-3, the J gene TRBJ1-1; D is perhaps TRBD1 (6 bases). The ends were cut back, 0 bases at V and 1 base at J, with 9 bases in the middle. The CDR3 has 15 amino acids. Germline CDR1 LGHNA, CDR2 YSLEER. The CDR3 sequence: CASSQEARGNTEAFF. DNA for the CDR3: TGCGCCAGCAGCCAAGAAGCCAGGGGGAACACTGAAGCTTTCTTT.

This chain connects TRBV5-1 to TRBJ1-1; TRBD1 is a possible D gene (5 bases). The V gene lost 5 bases and the J gene lost 1 base, with 12 bases spanning the gap. CDR3 length: 14 amino acids. The germline CDR1 and CDR2 sequences are SGHRS and YFSETQ. CDR3 amino acids: CASRIDSANTEAFF. The CDR3 nucleotides are TGCGCCAGCAGGATCGACAGCGCGAACACTGAAGCTTTCTTT.

The CDR3 DNA is TGTGCCAGCAGACCCGACCGGACAGGGTCCGAGCAGTACTTC. It encodes CASRPDRTGSEQYF. V usage is TRBV28 and J usage is TRBJ2-5, with TRBD1 matching 8 bases. Judging by the DNA end, TRBJ2-7 fits better; the J call may be wrong. This CDR3 is built from 14 residues. The germline CDR1 and CDR2 sequences are MDHEN and SYDVKM.

The rearrangement links TRBV7-2 to TRBJ1-2, with 9 bases identical to TRBD1. The CDR3 sequence is 18 residues long. V trimming: 1 base; J trimming: 3 bases; junction bases outside the gene matches: 12. Germline V gives CDR1 SGHTA, CDR2 FQGNSA. The CDR3 DNA reads as TGTGCCAGCAGCTTAGTTGTAGGGGTTGGACAGGGGTACTATGGCTACACCTTC. Translation: CASSLVVGVGQGYYGYTF.

The chain uses TRBV6-1 and TRBJ1-5; a possible D gene is TRBD1 (5 bases). Germline V lookup: CDR1 MNHNS, CDR2 SASEGT. V was trimmed by 5 bases and J by 2 bases, leaving 7 bases between them. This CDR3 is 13 amino acids long. The CDR3 protein is CASSRQRNQPQHF. CDR3 DNA: TGTGCCAGCAGTAGACAGCGCAATCAGCCCCAGCATTTT.

V gene TRBV29-1 combines with J gene TRBJ2-7; D unresolved. Trimming cost V 5 bases and J 5 bases, with 13 bases left between them. In germline, CDR1 is SQVTM, CDR2 ANQGSEA. The CDR3 has 12 amino acids. In nucleotides, the CDR3 is TGCAGCGTTTTAGCATTGGCGCACGAGCAGTACTTC. Protein product: CSVLALAHEQYF.

This chain links TRBV27 with TRBJ2-7, with 11 bases fitting TRBD2. The CDR3 runs 14 residues. Germline CDR1 and CDR2: MNHEY and SMNVEV (reference sequence). With V trimmed by 3 bases and J by 3 bases, 1 base remained unmatched. The CDR3 DNA sequence: TGTGCCAGCAGTTTTACTAGCGGGGGCTACGAGCAGTACTTC. Protein: CASSFTSGGYEQYF.

This clone was recorded once. This rearrangement joins TRBV27 to TRBJ2-2; possible D gene TRBD1, 6 bases. CDR3 length: 13 amino acids. Trimming removed 4 bases from V and 6 bases from J, with 9 bases in between. Germline V gene data show CDR1 as MNHEY and CDR2 as SMNVEV (reference sequence). The CDR3 loop reads CASSYWTAGELFF. CDR3 DNA: TGTGCCAGCAGTTACTGGACAGCCGGGGAGCTGTTTTTT.

The CDR3, as DNA: TGTGCCAGCAGCTTGGATCCGGGGTTCACCGGGGAGCTGTTTTTT. This encodes CASSLDPGFTGELFF. The genes are TRBV5-4 and TRBJ2-2; the D gene is possibly TRBD2 (5 bases). This CDR3 has 15 residues. V lost 0 bases and J lost 4, with 10 bases in between. Germline V lookup: CDR1 SGHNT, CDR2 YYREEE (reference sequence).

Regarding this clone: This specimen includes other DNA sequences encoding the same CDR3. This sequence joins TRBV30 and TRBJ1-5; perhaps TRBD1 as D (6 bases). This CDR3 is built from 17 residues. CDR1 and CDR2 from the germline V gene are GTSNPN and SVGIG (reference sequence). The V and J ends lost 1 base and 2 bases respectively, with 18 bases between them. The CDR3 loop reads CAWSERRGGPGNQPQHF. DNA of the CDR3: TGTGCCTGGAGTGAGCGGAGGGGGGGCCCCGGCAATCAGCCCCAGCATTTT.

This chain links TRBV7-9 with TRBJ2-5, with 8 bases lining up with TRBD2. V dropped 8 bases and J dropped 4; count of bases not matched to a gene: 9. In germline, CDR1 is SEHNR, CDR2 FQNEAQ (reference sequence). This CDR3 comprises 14 residues. CDR3 DNA: TGTGCCAGCGTCCAGGAGCGGGGGTTAGAGACCCAGTACTTC. Its protein product is CASVQERGLETQYF.